This T cell receptor (beta chain) was retrieved from a study of blood T cells in healthy people across ages. General study results and limits: Comparison with aged donors showed that long-lived donors had more naive CD4+ cells and higher diversity. The unknown donor CMV status may have confounded expanded clonotype changes.

The CDR3 loop spans 14 amino acids. Germline V CDR1 and CDR2: SGHDT, YYEEEE. Primers used in a second PCR of about 6 to 11 cycles were a sample-barcoded 5' primer and a J-beta primer mix. TCRdb itself ran the 5' RACE reads through MiXCR, one entry per CDR3 protein. The table has about 750,000 distinct CDR3 sequences, roughly 50% seen once. As for this clonotype: Its matching antigen is unknown.

The specimen was blood. This sequence was found in a man of 80 years or more in good health. V and J are TRBV5-6 and TRBJ2-1, with a possible D match to TRBD2 (6 bases). The J call may be in error: the DNA end matches TRBJ2-7 better. The DNA of the CDR3 is TGTGCCAGCTTGGGACTTAAACGCTACAATGAGCAGTACTTC. Protein product: CASLGLKRYNEQYF.